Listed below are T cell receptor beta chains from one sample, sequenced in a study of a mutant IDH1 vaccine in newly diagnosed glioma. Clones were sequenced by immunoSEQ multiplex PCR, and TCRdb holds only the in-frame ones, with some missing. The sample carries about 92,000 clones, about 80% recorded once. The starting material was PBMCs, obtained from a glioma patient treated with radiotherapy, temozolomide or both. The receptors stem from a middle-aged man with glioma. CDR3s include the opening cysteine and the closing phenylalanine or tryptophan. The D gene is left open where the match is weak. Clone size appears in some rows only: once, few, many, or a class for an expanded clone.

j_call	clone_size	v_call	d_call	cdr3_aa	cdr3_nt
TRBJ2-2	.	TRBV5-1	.	CASSRPNGELFF	TGCGCCAGCAGCCGCCCAAACGGGGAGCTGTTTTTT
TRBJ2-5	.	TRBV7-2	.	CASSLGGGTGETQYF	TGTGCCAGCAGCTTAGGAGGCGGGACTGGGGAGACCCAGTACTTC
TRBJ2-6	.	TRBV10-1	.	CASSDGAGRANVLTF	TGCGCCAGCAGTGACGGTGCAGGGCGGGCCAACGTCCTGACTTTC
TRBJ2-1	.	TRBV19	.	CASSIGVLTIVDEQFF	TGTGCCAGTAGTATCGGGGTTCTGACAATTGTCGATGAGCAGTTCTTC
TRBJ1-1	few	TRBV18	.	CASSPDTLNTEAFF	TGTGCCAGCTCACCGGACACCTTGAACACTGAAGCTTTCTTT
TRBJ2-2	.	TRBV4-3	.	CASSQVRAGELFF	TGCGCCAGCAGCCAAGTTAGGGCCGGGGAGCTGTTTTTT
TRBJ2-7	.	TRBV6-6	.	CASNDRYEQYF	TGTGCCAGCAACGACCGCTACGAGCAGTACTTC
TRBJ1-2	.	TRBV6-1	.	CASTLTAGNGYTF	TGTGCCAGCACCCTAACGGCAGGGAATGGCTACACCTTC
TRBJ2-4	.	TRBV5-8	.	CASSLDQRNIQYF	TGTGCCAGCAGCTTGGATCAGAGAAACATTCAGTACTTC
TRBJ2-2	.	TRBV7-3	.	CASSLGGTGRGELFF	TGTGCCAGCAGCTTAGGCGGGACCGGTCGCGGGGAGCTGTTTTTT
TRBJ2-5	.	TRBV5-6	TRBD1	CASSSTGFETQYF	TGTGCCAGCAGCTCGACAGGGTTTGAGACCCAGTACTTC
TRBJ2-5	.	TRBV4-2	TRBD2	CASSQGASGTYQETQYF	TGTGCCAGCAGCCAAGGGGCTAGCGGAACCTACCAAGAGACCCAGTACTTC
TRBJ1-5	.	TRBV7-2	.	CASSALGGNQPQHF	TGTGCCAGCAGCGCCCTAGGGGGCAATCAGCCCCAGCATTTT
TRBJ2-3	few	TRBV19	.	CASSTYRDRTDTQYF	TGTGCCAGTAGTACGTACAGGGACCGCACAGATACGCAGTATTTT
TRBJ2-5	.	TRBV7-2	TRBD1	CASSFGTVIQETQYF	TGTGCCAGCAGCTTTGGGACAGTGATCCAAGAGACCCAGTACTTC
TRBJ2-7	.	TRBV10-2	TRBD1	CASRGTGNYEQYF	TGCGCCAGCAGGGGGACAGGGAACTACGAGCAGTACTTC
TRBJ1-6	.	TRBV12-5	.	CASGRGESYNSPLHF	TGTGCTAGTGGGAGGGGCGAGTCCTATAATTCACCCCTCCACTTT
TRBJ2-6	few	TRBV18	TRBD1	CASSDRDAGANVLTF	TGTGCCAGCTCCGACAGGGATGCTGGGGCCAACGTCCTGACTTTC
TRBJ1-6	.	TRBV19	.	CASSLWDSPLHF	TGTGCCAGTAGTCTCTGGGATTCACCCCTCCACTTT
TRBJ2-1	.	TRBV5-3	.	CARSFNRDNEQFF	TGTGCCAGAAGCTTCAACAGGGACAATGAGCAGTTCTTC
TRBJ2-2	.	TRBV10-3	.	CAIPKGGLGANTGELFF	TGTGCCATCCCTAAGGGGGGGCTTGGGGCGAACACCGGGGAGCTGTTTTTT
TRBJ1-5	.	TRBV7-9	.	CASTQGTREGQPQHF	TGTGCCAGCACCCAAGGGACACGGGAGGGGCAGCCCCAGCATTTT
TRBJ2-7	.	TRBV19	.	CASSQDSSTMEQYF	TGTGCCAGTAGTCAGGACTCCTCTACTATGGAGCAGTACTTC
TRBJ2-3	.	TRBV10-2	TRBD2	CASRGLAGGPADTQYF	TGCGCCAGCAGGGGGCTAGCGGGGGGGCCCGCAGATACGCAGTATTTT
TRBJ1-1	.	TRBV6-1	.	CASRASENTEAFF	TGTGCCAGCAGGGCCTCAGAGAACACTGAAGCTTTCTTT
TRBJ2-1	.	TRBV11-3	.	CASSLPNYGIHEQFF	TGTGCCAGCAGCTTACCTAACTATGGTATCCATGAGCAGTTCTTC
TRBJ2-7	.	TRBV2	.	CASSGERTEQYF	TGTGCCAGCAGTGGGGAGCGGACCGAGCAGTACTTC
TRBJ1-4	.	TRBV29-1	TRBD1	CSATPRDSDEKLFF	TGCAGCGCCACACCCCGGGACAGTGATGAAAAACTGTTTTTT
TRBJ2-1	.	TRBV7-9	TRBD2	CASSLNSGVYNEQFF	TGTGCCAGCAGCTTAAATAGCGGGGTTTACAATGAGCAGTTCTTC
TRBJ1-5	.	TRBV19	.	CASSTQADSNQPQHF	TGTGCCAGTAGCACACAGGCCGATAGCAATCAGCCCCAGCATTTT
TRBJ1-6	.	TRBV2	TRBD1	CASRLQGSYNSPLHF	TGTGCCAGCAGGTTACAGGGGTCCTATAATTCACCCCTCCACTTT
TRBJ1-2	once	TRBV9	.	CASSEQGNYGYTF	TGTGCCAGCAGTGAACAGGGAAACTATGGCTACACCTTC
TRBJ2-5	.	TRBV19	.	CASSVGLTLQETQYF	TGTGCCAGTAGCGTCGGACTCACGTTGCAAGAGACCCAGTACTTC
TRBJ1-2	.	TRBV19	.	CASTILSGHGIDGYTF	TGTGCCAGTACAATTTTATCGGGGCACGGGATCGATGGCTACACCTTC
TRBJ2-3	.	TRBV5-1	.	CASALRGVGTDTQYF	TGCGCCAGCGCCCTGAGAGGGGTCGGTACAGATACGCAGTATTTT
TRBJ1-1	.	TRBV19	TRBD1	CASTPDRGTEAFF	TGTGCCAGTACTCCGGACAGGGGCACTGAAGCTTTCTTT
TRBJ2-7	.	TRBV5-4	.	CASSFRRGRLQYF	TGTGCCAGCAGCTTCCGTCGTGGGAGACTTCAGTACTTC
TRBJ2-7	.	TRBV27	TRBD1	CASSRDSLYEQYF	TGTGCCAGCAGTAGGGACAGCCTCTACGAGCAGTACTTC
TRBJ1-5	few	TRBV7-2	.	CASSPQNQPQHF	TGTGCCAGCAGCCCGCAGAATCAGCCCCAGCATTTT
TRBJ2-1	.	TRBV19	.	CASRSDRSSYNEQFF	TGTGCCAGTAGAAGCGACAGGAGCTCCTACAATGAGCAGTTCTTC
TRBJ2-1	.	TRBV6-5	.	CASSYSAGAIYNEQFF	TGTGCCAGCAGTTACTCTGCGGGGGCCATTTACAATGAGCAGTTCTTC
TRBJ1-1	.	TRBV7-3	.	CASNQDPMNTEAFF	TGTGCCAGCAACCAGGATCCCATGAACACTGAAGCTTTCTTT
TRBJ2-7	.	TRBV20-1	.	CSAAISYEQYF	TGCAGTGCTGCTATCTCCTACGAGCAGTACTTC
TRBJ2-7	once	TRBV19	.	CASSIARGPTSYEQYF	TGTGCCAGTAGTATTGCGCGGGGACCTACCTCCTACGAGCAGTACTTC
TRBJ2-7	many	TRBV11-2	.	CASSLGVYRFNEQYF	TGTGCCAGCAGCTTAGGTGTCTACAGATTCAACGAGCAGTACTTC
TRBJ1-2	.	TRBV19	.	CASGLTSGYTF	TGTGCCAGTGGCCTAACCAGCGGCTACACCTTC
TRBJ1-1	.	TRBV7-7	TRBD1	CAVLQGANTEAFF	TGTGCTGTACTACAGGGGGCAAACACTGAAGCTTTCTTT
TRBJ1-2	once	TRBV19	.	CASSIDARRGRTDYGYTF	TGTGCCAGTAGTATAGACGCGCGAAGGGGCAGGACAGACTATGGCTACACCTTC
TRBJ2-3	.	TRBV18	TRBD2	CASSPPGTSGRRTDTQYF	TGTGCCAGCTCACCACCGGGGACTAGCGGGAGGAGAACAGATACGCAGTATTTT